The 24 T cell receptor beta chains below were found in one sample sequenced in a study of response to subunit inactivated influenza vaccine. TCRdb reprocessed the RT-PCR reads with MiXCR, giving one entry per CDR3 protein. In the table there are 550,000 to 800,000 distinct CDR3 sequences, approximately 15% of which are singletons. The material was PBMCs from blood, obtained about 14 days before vaccination. These receptors all stem from a man aged 45-60 years who received an inactivated influenza vaccine.

This clonotype was recorded a few times. The chain is built from TRBV7-6 and TRBJ1-1, with TRBD1 as a possible D gene (5 bases). The CDR3 extends over 14 amino acids. V gave up 7 bases and J gave up 5 bases, with 17 bases separating them. CDR1 and CDR2 (germline): SGHVS, FNYEAQ. CDR3 amino acids: CASNRLPGDTEAFF. The CDR3 region has the DNA TGTGCCAGCAACAGACTCCCGGGGGATACTGAAGCTTTCTTT.

This clonotype was seen more than once but under ten times. CDR3 residues: CASSYRTGGPLGANVLTF. The CDR3 DNA reads as TGTGCCAGCAGTTACCGGACTGGGGGTCCTCTGGGGGCCAACGTCCTGACTTTC. The genes are TRBV6-2 or TRBV6-3 and TRBJ2-6; TRBD1 or TRBD2 may be the D gene (5 bases each). Per the germline V gene, CDR1 is MNHEY and CDR2 is SVGEGT. The CDR3 totals 18 residues. V shed 2 bases and J shed 4 bases, with 18 bases lying between them.

The V call is TRBV29-1, the J call TRBJ2-1, with D possibly TRBD1 on 6 matching bases. Trimming removed 1 base at V and 2 bases at J, with 12 bases between. From germline, CDR1 is SQVTM and CDR2 ANQGSEA. The CDR3 covers 15 residues. CDR3 in DNA: TGCAGCGTTGAAGCCTCCCGGACAGCCTACAATGAGCAGTTCTTC. Its translation: CSVEASRTAYNEQFF.

The rearrangement links TRBV4-1 to TRBJ1-5, with D possibly TRBD1 on 5 matching bases. Per germline, CDR1 MGHRA and CDR2 YSYEKL. CDR3 length: 16 residues. Trimming stripped 3 bases from V and 7 bases from J, with 19 bases between. CDR3 region: CASSQNSIPGGQPQHF. The CDR3 DNA is TGCGCCAGCAGCCAGAACTCGATACCGGGGGGACAGCCCCAGCATTTT.

This clonotype showed up just a few times. The chain carries TRBV2 and TRBJ2-1; 14 positions agree with TRBD2. Germline V gene sequence: CDR1 SNHLY, CDR2 FYNNEI. CDR3 length: 19 residues. V was clipped by 5 bases and J by 0 bases; unmatched bases: 9. The DNA of the CDR3 is TGTGCCAGCAGTTTATGGACTAGCGGGAGGCAAAGCTCCTACAATGAGCAGTTCTTC. This codes for CASSLWTSGRQSSYNEQFF.

This clonotype was seen many times. The gene calls are TRBV5-1 and TRBJ2-4, with 8 bases lining up with TRBD2. Looked up from germline, CDR1 is SGHRS and CDR2 is YFSETQ. V lost 0 bases to trimming and J lost 4 bases; unmatched junction nucleotides: 3. The CDR3 spans 15 residues. Here the CDR3 reads CASSLEASGKNIQYF. CDR3 DNA sequence: TGCGCCAGCAGCTTGGAGGCTAGCGGGAAAAACATTCAGTACTTC.

The genes are TRBV6-1 and TRBJ2-6; TRBD1 matches at 8 bases. The V gene's germline CDR1 is MNHNS and CDR2 SASEGT. The CDR3 extends over 19 amino acids. With 7 bases clipped from V and 1 base from J, the junction kept 15 bases outside the gene matches. CDR3 protein: CASTLRDRLTISGANVLTF. The CDR3 nucleotides are TGTGCCAGCACCCTACGGGACAGGCTTACGATATCTGGGGCCAACGTCCTGACTTTC.

This chain uses TRBV18 with TRBJ2-2; 7 nucleotides agree with TRBD1. The V gene end was trimmed by 8 bases and the J gene end by 6 bases; junction bases not matched to a gene: 6. The CDR3 runs to 13 residues. Germline V gene data show CDR1 as KGHSH and CDR2 as LQKENI. This CDR3 is CASRQGASGELFF. In DNA form, the CDR3 reads TGTGCCAGCAGACAGGGTGCTTCCGGGGAGCTGTTTTTT.

This clonotype has at least ten counts. This chain joins TRBV7-2 and TRBJ2-7, with 10 bases that match TRBD2. CDR3 length equals 15 residues. The V gene's germline CDR1 is SGHTA and CDR2 FQGNSA. V shed 0 bases and J 4 bases; nucleotides not matched to a gene: 3. CDR3 protein: CASSLALAGAYEQYF. The CDR3, as DNA: TGTGCCAGCAGCTTAGCGCTAGCGGGGGCGTACGAGCAGTACTTC. Full variable domain (rest looked up from reference TRBV7-2 and TRBJ2-7): GAGVSQSPSNKVTEKGKDVELRCDPISGHTALYWYRQSLGQGLEFLIYFQGNSAPDKSGLPSDRFSAERTGGSVSTLTIQRTQQEDSAVYLCASSLALAGAYEQYFGPGTRLTVT.

The chain joins TRBV14 to TRBJ2-1, with 10 bases that match TRBD2. The trim removed 3 bases at V and 2 bases at J, leaving 7 bases unmatched. The CDR3 sequence is 17 residues long. Looked up from germline, CDR1 is SGHDN and CDR2 is FVKESK. The CDR3 DNA is TGTGCCAGCAGCCAGTCTAGCGGGAGAACCGCCTACAATGAGCAGTTCTTC. The encoded protein is CASSQSSGRTAYNEQFF.

A few counts support this clonotype. The chain couples TRBV5-6 to TRBJ1-2; D not certain. The V end lost 4 bases, the J end lost 8 bases, and 15 bases lay between the germline ends. Germline V gene data show CDR1 as SGHDT and CDR2 as YYEEEE. This CDR3 has 13 amino acids. The CDR3 loop is CASSLTLTGGYTF. CDR3 DNA sequence: TGTGCCAGCAGCCTTACCTTAACCGGGGGCTACACCTTC.

This sequence joins TRBV5-1 and TRBJ2-1; no reliable D call. The CDR3 totals 17 residues. V lost 0 bases to trimming and J lost 0 bases, with 13 bases between them. CDR1 is SGHRS and CDR2 is YFSETQ in the germline V gene. CDR3 residues: CASSLAQGPSSYNEQFF. CDR3 nucleotides: TGCGCCAGCAGCTTGGCCCAAGGGCCCAGCTCCTACAATGAGCAGTTCTTC. Together with reference TRBV5-1 and TRBJ2-1, the CDR3 gives the full variable domain: KAGVTQTPRYLIKTRGQQVTLSCSPISGHRSVSWYQQTPGQGLQFLFEYFSETQRNKGNFPGRFSGRQFSNSRSEMNVSTLELGDSALYLCASSLAQGPSSYNEQFFGPGTRLTVL.

This clonotype was detected a few times. The chain uses TRBV18 and TRBJ2-6; 10 nucleotides agree with TRBD1. The J segment lost 2 bases and the V segment lost 1 base, leaving 8 bases of the junction unmatched. Germline V gene sequence: CDR1 KGHSH, CDR2 LQKENI. The CDR3 runs to 19 residues. The CDR3 reads CASSPRAGQGKPGANVLTF. The CDR3 DNA is TGTGCCAGCTCACCACGAGCGGGACAGGGGAAGCCTGGGGCCAACGTCCTGACTTTC.

In its sample, this clonotype was seen a few times. The V gene is TRBV20-1, the J gene TRBJ2-1; 8 bases line up with TRBD2. V trimming: 3 bases; J trimming: 8 bases; junction bases outside the gene matches: 9. The CDR3 spans 14 residues. CDR1 is DFQATT and CDR2 is SNEGSKA in the germline V gene (reference sequence). In DNA, the CDR3 is TGCAGTGCTAGCGGGAGGGCCCCCTTAGATGAGCAGTTCTTC. Its protein is CSASGRAPLDEQFF.

There are a few counts of this clonotype. V usage is TRBV28 and J usage is TRBJ2-7, with 9 nucleotides matching TRBD2. The J segment lost 3 bases and the V segment lost 5 bases, leaving 8 bases of the junction unmatched. There are 15 residues in the CDR3. Germline V gene lookup returns CDR1 MDHEN and CDR2 SYDVKM. This CDR3 is CASSGSGTSLYEQYF. The DNA for the CDR3 is TGTGCCAGCAGTGGTTCCGGGACTAGCCTCTACGAGCAGTACTTC.

This clonotype was counted only a few times. This chain connects TRBV7-9 to TRBJ2-5, with D tentatively TRBD1 (5 bases). CDR3 size: 15 residues. Trimming removed 4 bases from V and 5 bases from J, with 17 bases in between. From germline, CDR1 is SEHNR and CDR2 FQNEAQ (reference sequence). As DNA, the CDR3 is TGTGCCAGCAGCTCCCCTGCACAGGTGCGGGAGACCCAGTACTTC. It is translated as CASSSPAQVRETQYF.

This sequence joins TRBV20-1 and TRBJ2-7, with 9 bases identical to TRBD2. This CDR3 comprises 15 residues. In germline, CDR1 is DFQATT, CDR2 SNEGSKA (reference sequence). Germline trimming cut 3 bases from V and 2 bases from J; bases unmatched to any gene: 8. The CDR3 loop is CSARPPLAGPYEQYF. The CDR3 bases are TGCAGTGCTAGGCCCCCACTAGCGGGCCCCTACGAGCAGTACTTC.

The J gene is TRBJ1-1, the V gene TRBV28; 7 bases align to TRBD1. Germline V lookup: CDR1 MDHEN, CDR2 SYDVKM. Trimming removed 6 bases from V and 6 bases from J; junction bases left unmatched: 7. The CDR3 has 13 amino acids. The CDR3 DNA reads TGTGCCAGCAGGGGTCAGGGGGGGGCTGAAGCTTTCTTT. Its protein is CASRGQGGAEAFF.

In this sample, this clonotype turned up a few times. This chain uses TRBV7-2 with TRBJ2-1, with 11 bases that match TRBD2. V was clipped by 1 base and J by 6 bases; unmatched bases: 5. Germline CDR1 SGHTA, CDR2 FQGNSA. The CDR3 consists of 16 residues. The CDR3 loop reads CASSLGYGLAGNEQFF. CDR3 nucleotide sequence: TGTGCCAGCAGCTTAGGTTATGGACTAGCGGGCAATGAGCAGTTCTTC.

The gene calls are TRBV20-1 and TRBJ1-2; 7 nucleotides line up with TRBD1. The germline V gene has CDR1 DFQATT and CDR2 SNEGSKA (reference sequence). The CDR3 totals 13 residues. V trimming: 5 bases; J trimming: 5 bases; junction bases outside the gene matches: 8. The CDR3 loop reads CSAHSGTVYGYTF. The CDR3 region has the DNA TGCAGTGCTCACTCCGGGACAGTTTATGGCTACACCTTC.

This clonotype was recorded a few times. The gene calls are TRBV12-3 or TRBV12-4 and TRBJ2-3; D perhaps matches TRBD1 (5 bases). V shed 6 bases and J shed 7 bases, with 11 bases lying between them. This CDR3 comprises 12 residues. This CDR3 is CASRKSGHTQYF. CDR3 DNA: TGTGCCAGCAGGAAGTCAGGGCATACGCAGTATTTT.

This clonotype showed up just a few times. The rearrangement joins TRBV18 to TRBJ1-2; D not certain. Trimming took off 4 bases at V and 4 bases at J, with 10 bases between the two ends. The CDR3 is made up of 13 amino acids. CDR1 and CDR2 (germline): KGHSH, LQKENI. CDR3 sequence: CASSQLIGYGYTF. The CDR3 DNA sequence: TGTGCCAGCTCACAATTAATTGGCTATGGCTACACCTTC.

The V gene is TRBV15, the J gene TRBJ2-7; D call uncertain. The CDR3 is 13 amino acids. Germline V gene lookup returns CDR1 LNHNV and CDR2 YYDKDF (reference sequence). Trimming took off 1 base at V and 1 base at J, with 5 bases between the two ends. CDR3 in amino acids: CATSRARSYEQYF. In DNA, the CDR3 is TGTGCCACCAGCAGAGCTAGATCCTACGAGCAGTACTTC.

This clonotype was recorded at least ten times. CDR3 nucleotides: TGTGCCAGCAGCCCTACGGGGACAGGCCTTAACTATGGCTACACCTTC. Translating it yields CASSPTGTGLNYGYTF. The J gene is TRBJ1-2, the V gene TRBV7-2; 8 nucleotides line up with TRBD1. CDR3 size: 16 residues. Germline CDR1 is SGHTA and CDR2 is FQGNSA. The V gene end was trimmed by 5 bases and the J gene end by 1 base; junction bases not matched to a gene: 9.